Included here is one T cell receptor beta chain sequence, with context. Per germline, CDR1 GTSNPN and CDR2 SVGIG (reference sequence). With 0 bases removed from V and 8 bases from J, the gap between germline ends came to 20 bases. This CDR3 region has 16 residues. The data originate from a study of blood T cell repertoires in COVID-19. In the original workflow: Reference gene primer amplification yielded estimated nucleated cell counts. The table came from immunoSEQ multiplex PCR; TCRdb's copy has only in-frame clones and leaves some out. The V and J calls and the clone size are those of that table, but D and trimming were determined from the DNA. The table has hundreds of thousands of clones, about 89% seen once.

This chain links TRBV30 with TRBJ2-4, with a tentative D call TRBD2 (6 bases). Sequencing was carried out using peripheral blood. This sequence originates from a woman aged 55 to 70 with acute or convalescent COVID-19. In DNA, the CDR3 is TGTGCCTGGAGTGTAGGGAGCAGGGTTTCGGGGGACATTCAGTACTTC. The encoded protein is CAWSVGSRVSGDIQYF. Complete variable domain (other parts from reference TRBV30 and TRBJ2-4): SQTIHQWPATLVQPVGSPLSLECTVEGTSNPNLYWYRQAAGRGLQLLFYSVGIGQISSEVPQNLSASRPQDRQFILSSKKLLLSDSGFYLCAWSVGSRVSGDIQYFGAGTRLSVL.